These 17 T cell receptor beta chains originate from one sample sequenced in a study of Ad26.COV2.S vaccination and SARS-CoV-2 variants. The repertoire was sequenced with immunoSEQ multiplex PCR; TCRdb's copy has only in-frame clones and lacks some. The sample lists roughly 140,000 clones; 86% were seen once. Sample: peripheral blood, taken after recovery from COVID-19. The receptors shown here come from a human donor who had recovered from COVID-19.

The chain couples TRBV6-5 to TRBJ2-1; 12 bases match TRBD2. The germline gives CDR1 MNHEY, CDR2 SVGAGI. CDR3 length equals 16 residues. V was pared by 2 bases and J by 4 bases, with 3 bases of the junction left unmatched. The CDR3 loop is CASSYQTSGGYNEQFF. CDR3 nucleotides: TGTGCCAGCAGTTACCAAACTAGCGGGGGGTACAATGAGCAGTTCTTC.

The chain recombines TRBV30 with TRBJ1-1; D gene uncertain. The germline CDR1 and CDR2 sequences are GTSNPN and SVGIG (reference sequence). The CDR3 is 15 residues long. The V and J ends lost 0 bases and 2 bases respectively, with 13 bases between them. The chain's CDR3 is CAWSVRRQVNTEAFF. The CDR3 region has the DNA TGTGCCTGGAGTGTACGGCGGCAGGTTAACACTGAAGCTTTCTTT.

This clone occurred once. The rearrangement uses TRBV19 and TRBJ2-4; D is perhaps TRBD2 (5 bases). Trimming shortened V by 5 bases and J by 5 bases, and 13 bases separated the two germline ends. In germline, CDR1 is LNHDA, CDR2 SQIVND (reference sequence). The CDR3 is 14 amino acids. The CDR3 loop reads CASSWPGTQNIQYF. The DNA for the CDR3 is TGTGCCAGTAGTTGGCCGGGAACCCAAAACATTCAGTACTTC.

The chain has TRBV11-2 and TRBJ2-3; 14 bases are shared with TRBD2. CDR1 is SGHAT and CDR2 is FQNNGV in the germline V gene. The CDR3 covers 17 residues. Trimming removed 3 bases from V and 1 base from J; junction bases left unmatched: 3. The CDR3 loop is CASSFGTSGGRTDTQYF. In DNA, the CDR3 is TGTGCCAGCAGCTTTGGGACTAGCGGGGGTCGCACAGATACGCAGTATTTT.

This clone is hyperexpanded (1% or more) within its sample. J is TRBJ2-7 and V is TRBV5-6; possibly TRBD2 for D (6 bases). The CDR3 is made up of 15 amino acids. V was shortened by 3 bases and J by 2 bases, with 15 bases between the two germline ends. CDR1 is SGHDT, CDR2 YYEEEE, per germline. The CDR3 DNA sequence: TGTGCCAGCAGCTGGTACGGGGGAAGTCCCTACGAGCAGTACTTC. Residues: CASSWYGGSPYEQYF.

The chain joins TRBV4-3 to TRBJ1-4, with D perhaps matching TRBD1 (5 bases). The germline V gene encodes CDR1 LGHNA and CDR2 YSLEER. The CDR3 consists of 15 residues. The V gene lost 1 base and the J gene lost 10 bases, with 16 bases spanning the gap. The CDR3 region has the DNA TGCGCCAGCAGCCAAGTGGCGCTGGACAACGGAAAACTGTTTTTT. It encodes CASSQVALDNGKLFF.

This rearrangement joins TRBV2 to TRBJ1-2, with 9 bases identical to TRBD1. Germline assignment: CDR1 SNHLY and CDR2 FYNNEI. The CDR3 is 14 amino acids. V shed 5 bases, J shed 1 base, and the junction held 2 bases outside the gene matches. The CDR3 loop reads CASSRGQGNYGYTF. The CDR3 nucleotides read TGTGCCAGCAGTAGGGGACAGGGTAACTATGGCTACACCTTC.

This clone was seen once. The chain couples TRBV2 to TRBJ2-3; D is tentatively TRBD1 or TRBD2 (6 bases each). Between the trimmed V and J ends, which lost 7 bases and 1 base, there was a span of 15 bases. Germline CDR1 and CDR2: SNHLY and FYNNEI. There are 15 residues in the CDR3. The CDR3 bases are TGTGCCAGCATCCCGGAGGGGGGTCGCACAGATACGCAGTATTTT. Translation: CASIPEGGRTDTQYF.

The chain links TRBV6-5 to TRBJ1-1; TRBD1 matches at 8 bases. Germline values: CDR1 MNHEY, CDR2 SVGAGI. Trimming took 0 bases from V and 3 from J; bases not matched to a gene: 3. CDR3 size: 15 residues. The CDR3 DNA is TGTGCCAGCAGTTACTCGAGCAGGGGGCACACTGAAGCTTTCTTT. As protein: CASSYSSRGHTEAFF.

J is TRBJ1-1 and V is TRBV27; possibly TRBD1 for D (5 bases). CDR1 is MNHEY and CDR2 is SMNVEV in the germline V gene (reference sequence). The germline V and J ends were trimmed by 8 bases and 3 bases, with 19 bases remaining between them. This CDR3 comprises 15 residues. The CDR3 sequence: CASAGSSWMDTEAFF. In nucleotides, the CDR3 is TGTGCCAGCGCAGGGTCTTCTTGGATGGACACTGAAGCTTTCTTT.

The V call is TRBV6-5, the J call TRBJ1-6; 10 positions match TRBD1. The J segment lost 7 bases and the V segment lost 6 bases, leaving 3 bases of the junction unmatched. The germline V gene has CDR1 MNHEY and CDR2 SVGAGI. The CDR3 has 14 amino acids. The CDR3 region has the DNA TGTGCCAGCAGAGCGGGACAGGGGAATTCACCCCTCCACTTT. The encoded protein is CASRAGQGNSPLHF.

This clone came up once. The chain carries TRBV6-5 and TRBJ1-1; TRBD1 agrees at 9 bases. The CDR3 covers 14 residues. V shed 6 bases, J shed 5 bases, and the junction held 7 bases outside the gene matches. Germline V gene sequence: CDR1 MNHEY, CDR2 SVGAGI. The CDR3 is CASRPGGTGTEAFF. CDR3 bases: TGTGCCAGCAGACCGGGGGGGACAGGGACTGAAGCTTTCTTT.

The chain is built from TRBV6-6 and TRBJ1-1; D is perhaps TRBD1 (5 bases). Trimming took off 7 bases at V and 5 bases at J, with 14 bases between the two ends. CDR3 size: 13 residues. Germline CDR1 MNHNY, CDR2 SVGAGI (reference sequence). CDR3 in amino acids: CASTQPGWTEAFF. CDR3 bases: TGTGCCAGCACCCAACCAGGGTGGACTGAAGCTTTCTTT.

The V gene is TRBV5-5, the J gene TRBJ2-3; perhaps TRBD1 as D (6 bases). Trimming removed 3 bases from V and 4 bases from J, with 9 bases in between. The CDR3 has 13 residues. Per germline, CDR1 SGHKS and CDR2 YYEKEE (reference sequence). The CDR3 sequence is CASSSYRADTQYF. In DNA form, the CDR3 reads TGTGCCAGCAGCTCCTACAGGGCAGATACGCAGTATTTT.

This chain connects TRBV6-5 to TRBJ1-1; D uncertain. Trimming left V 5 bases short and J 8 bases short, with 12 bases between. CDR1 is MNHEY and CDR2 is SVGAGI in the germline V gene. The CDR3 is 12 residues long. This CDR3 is CASSTRESEAFF. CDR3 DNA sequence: TGTGCCAGCAGTACCCGGGAGAGCGAAGCTTTCTTT.

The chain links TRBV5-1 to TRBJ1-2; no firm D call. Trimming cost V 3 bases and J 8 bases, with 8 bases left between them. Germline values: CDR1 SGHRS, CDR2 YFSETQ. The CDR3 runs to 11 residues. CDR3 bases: TGCGCCAGCAGCTACAACGGGGGCTACACCTTC. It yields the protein CASSYNGGYTF.

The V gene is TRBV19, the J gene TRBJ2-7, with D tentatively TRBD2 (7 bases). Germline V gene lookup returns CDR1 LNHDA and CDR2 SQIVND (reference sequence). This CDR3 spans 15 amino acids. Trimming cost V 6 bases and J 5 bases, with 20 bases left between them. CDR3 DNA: TGTGCCAGTAGCCGGCGCGGGGGCTCGGGAGACGAGCAGTACTTC. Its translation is CASSRRGGSGDEQYF.